This T cell receptor (beta chain) is drawn from a study of identical twins. Study-level results: Analyses of zero insertions could, in part, be confounded by invariant MAIT and iNKT cells. Researchers reported excess low generation probability among twin-shared out-of-frame alpha sequences.

This clonotype was observed at least ten times. Its specificity is not known. Healthy Caucasians alone served as donors. From the 5' RACE reads, TCRdb called clonotypes with MiXCR, one entry per CDR3 protein. Of approximately 300,000 distinct CDR3 sequences in the sample, 7.5% to 9.5% were seen once. The V gene end was trimmed by 6 bases and the J gene end by 5 bases; junction bases not matched to a gene: 7. The CDR3 totals 12 residues. Looked up from germline, CDR1 is SQVTM and CDR2 is ANQGSEA. This sample was shared with a second study, whose subject was yellow fever vaccine responses in identical twins. That source notes: Twins' vaccine T cell responses reportedly seemed partly convergent and partly personalized.

The rearrangement uses TRBV29-1 and TRBJ2-7, with TRBD1 matching 7 bases. The sequencing sample was made of CD8+ T cells sorted from blood. The receptor was isolated from a woman aged 18-29 years in good health. This CDR3 reads CSVEQGIHEQYF. In nucleotides, the CDR3 is TGCAGCGTCGAACAGGGGATCCACGAGCAGTACTTC.